This T cell receptor (beta chain) originates from a study of T cells in Graves' hyperthyroidism and ophthalmopathy. This clonotype has just a few counts. RNA transcripts were the template for amplifying TCR beta CDR3 regions. The TCR CDR3 was amplified in a first-round RT-PCR using the HTBI primer set. Via MiXCR, TCRdb re-called the multiplex PCR reads, giving one row per CDR3 protein. This sample has hundreds of thousands of distinct CDR3 sequences, with approximately 13% found just once. Deletions cut 6 bases from V and 2 bases from J, with 11 bases between. The germline gives CDR1 DFQATT, CDR2 SNEGSKA (reference sequence). CDR3 length equals 12 residues.

This TCR was sampled from a woman in her twenties or thirties with Graves' hyperthyroidism that later progressed to Graves' ophthalmopathy. This chain joins TRBV20-1 and TRBJ2-7, with D hard to call. The material sequenced was blood. CDR3 loop: CSATDATYEQYF. In DNA, the CDR3 is TGCAGTGCCACGGACGCGACCTACGAGCAGTACTTC.